Below are 19 T cell receptor beta chains sequenced from a single sample in a study of cytomegalovirus exposure and HLA in healthy donors. The PCR contained 60 Vbeta and 13 Jbeta primers. Generated by immunoSEQ multiplex PCR, the TCRdb table keeps only in-frame clones and is missing some. The sample contains more than 150,000 clones, about 79% of which appear only once. The sample comprised PBMCs. The receptors derive from a girl aged 2-10 years in good health and CMV-seropositive.

The chain couples TRBV28 to TRBJ2-7; D gene uncertain. V lost 6 bases and J lost 9, with 12 bases in between. The CDR3 is made up of 11 amino acids. CDR1 is MDHEN and CDR2 is SYDVKM in the germline V gene. The CDR3 nucleotides read TGTGCCAGCAGCCTTAGTTCGGGGCAGTACTTC. Translating it yields CASSLSSGQYF.

As DNA, the CDR3 is TGTGCCAGCAGCGGCAGGGGAACCCTGAACACTGAAGCTTTCTTT. It encodes CASSGRGTLNTEAFF. V and J are TRBV5-4 and TRBJ1-1, with D tentatively TRBD1 (6 bases). The CDR3 spans 15 residues. Trimming took off 4 bases at V and 0 bases at J, with 13 bases between the two ends. The germline gives CDR1 SGHNT, CDR2 YYREEE (reference sequence).

This rearrangement joins TRBV29-1 to TRBJ2-3; 8 bases agree with TRBD1. The J segment lost 3 bases and the V segment lost 4 bases, leaving 9 bases of the junction unmatched. Germline V gene sequence: CDR1 SQVTM, CDR2 ANQGSEA. The CDR3 contains 15 residues. The CDR3 here is CSVAIGQGRTDTQYF. Here the CDR3 DNA reads TGCAGCGTTGCCATCGGACAGGGTAGAACAGATACGCAGTATTTT.

J is TRBJ2-1 and V is TRBV15, with 7 nucleotides matching TRBD1. This CDR3 comprises 15 residues. Germline CDR1 LNHNV, CDR2 YYDKDF (reference sequence). Germline trimming cut 1 base from V and 10 bases from J; bases unmatched to any gene: 10. The CDR3 coding sequence is TGTGCCACCAGCAGAGCCTTCGAGGGGGCGGAGGAGCAGTTCTTC. The encoded protein is CATSRAFEGAEEQFF.

V gene TRBV4-1 combines with J gene TRBJ2-7; 10 bases line up with TRBD1. Germline V CDR1 and CDR2: MGHRA, YSYEKL. The CDR3 runs to 16 residues. V lost 1 base, J lost 6 bases, and 9 bases stayed unmatched. The CDR3 reads CASSQAGTGVSTEQYF. The DNA of the CDR3 is TGCGCCAGCAGCCAAGCCGGGACAGGGGTTTCCACCGAGCAGTACTTC.

V usage is TRBV10-1 and J usage is TRBJ2-1; 16 bases map to TRBD2. Germline V CDR1 and CDR2: WNHNN, SYGVQD (reference sequence). The V segment lost 4 bases and the J segment 3 bases; nucleotides outside the gene matches: 6. The CDR3 loop spans 18 amino acids. This chain's CDR3 is CASSAGLAGGPSYNEQFF. The CDR3 region has the DNA TGCGCCAGCAGTGCGGGACTAGCGGGGGGGCCAAGCTACAATGAGCAGTTCTTC.

The chain is built from TRBV7-9 and TRBJ2-5, with D uncertain. V shed 5 bases and J shed 5 bases, with 18 bases lying between them. Germline CDR1 reads SEHNR; CDR2 reads FQNEAQ (reference sequence). CDR3 length: 15 amino acids. In DNA form, the CDR3 reads TGTGCCAGCAGCCGACCATTGGCTAGACGTGAGACCCAGTACTTC. It yields the protein CASSRPLARRETQYF.

V gene TRBV9 combines with J gene TRBJ2-3, with 9 bases aligning to TRBD1. CDR3 length: 18 amino acids. The ends lost 3 bases at V and 0 bases at J; junction bases unmatched: 11. Germline CDR1 reads SGDLS; CDR2 reads YYNGEE. The CDR3 nucleotides are TGTGCCAGCAGCGCCGGGGACAGGGACTATTCTAGCACAGATACGCAGTATTTT. This sequence encodes CASSAGDRDYSSTDTQYF.

The chain uses TRBV19 and TRBJ1-2, with D maybe TRBD1 (5 bases). Germline assignment: CDR1 LNHDA and CDR2 SQIVND (reference sequence). V was clipped by 7 bases and J by 7 bases, with 22 bases between them. The CDR3 is 15 amino acids. Here the CDR3 reads CASTSTPPGLGGYTF. The CDR3 DNA sequence: TGTGCCAGTACTTCTACGCCCCCAGGGCTTGGTGGCTACACCTTC.

This chain uses TRBV19 with TRBJ2-5, with D possibly matching TRBD2 (6 bases). There are 15 residues in the CDR3. Trimming removed 1 base from V and 5 bases from J, with 14 bases in between. The germline V gene has CDR1 LNHDA and CDR2 SQIVND (reference sequence). The DNA of the CDR3 is TGTGCCAGTAGTATAGCCGGCGGAGGAGGGGAGACCCAGTACTTC. Translating gives CASSIAGGGGETQYF.

This chain connects TRBV11-2 to TRBJ1-3; D is perhaps TRBD1 (6 bases). This CDR3 has 18 amino acids. The germline CDR1 and CDR2 sequences are SGHAT and FQNNGV. The ends were cut back, 4 bases at V and 1 base at J, with 20 bases in the middle. The CDR3 DNA follows: TGTGCCAGCAGCTCGGCTCCCCCCAGGGGCGCTTCTGGAAACACCATATATTTT. Amino acid sequence: CASSSAPPRGASGNTIYF.

The gene calls are TRBV6-5 and TRBJ2-5; D remains unclear. The CDR3 sequence is 14 residues long. Germline V gene sequence: CDR1 MNHEY, CDR2 SVGAGI. V lost 0 bases and J lost 1, with 6 bases in between. CDR3: CASSYSGGQETQYF. In DNA form, the CDR3 reads TGTGCCAGCAGTTACTCAGGCGGCCAAGAGACCCAGTACTTC.

Only one count was recorded for this clone. This chain joins TRBV9 and TRBJ1-2; D possibly corresponds to TRBD1 (5 bases). Germline CDR1 is SGDLS and CDR2 is YYNGEE. Deletions cut 0 bases from V and 5 bases from J, with 14 bases between. CDR3 length: 15 residues. The CDR3: CASSVGPGKAYGYTF. The CDR3 region has the DNA TGTGCCAGCAGCGTAGGACCAGGGAAGGCTTATGGCTACACCTTC.

The V gene is TRBV7-6, the J gene TRBJ2-1, with 9 bases fitting TRBD1. Germline V CDR1 and CDR2: SGHVS, FNYEAQ. The junction had 13 bases not matched to a gene; V was cut back by 5 bases and J by 8 bases. CDR3 size: 16 residues. CDR3: CASSRKFRDRVDEQFF. CDR3 DNA: TGTGCCAGCAGCAGAAAATTCCGGGACAGGGTAGATGAGCAGTTCTTC.

V usage is TRBV19 and J usage is TRBJ2-3, with 7 positions matching TRBD2. The junction had 19 bases not matched to a gene; V was cut back by 7 bases and J by 9 bases. Germline CDR1 is LNHDA and CDR2 is SQIVND (reference sequence). The CDR3 sequence is 16 residues long. The CDR3 here is CASTPEGRAVDVTQYF. The DNA for the CDR3 is TGTGCCAGTACCCCAGAGGGGAGGGCTGTTGATGTCACGCAGTATTTT.

The chain carries TRBV29-1 and TRBJ2-1, with 7 nucleotides matching TRBD2. The germline V gene has CDR1 SQVTM and CDR2 ANQGSEA. After removal of 7 bases from V and 8 bases from J, the junction contained 2 bases not matched to a gene. The CDR3 extends over 10 amino acids. CDR3 sequence: CSAGGDEQFF. CDR3 nucleotide sequence: TGCAGCGCTGGGGGGGATGAGCAGTTCTTC.

A few counts support this clone. The genes are TRBV5-1 and TRBJ1-5; 7 nucleotides line up with TRBD1. CDR1 and CDR2 (germline): SGHRS, YFSETQ. The ends lost 1 base at V and 8 bases at J; junction bases unmatched: 15. The CDR3 spans 17 residues. The CDR3 loop is CASSLSARGQGEKPQHF. The CDR3 nucleotides are TGCGCCAGCAGCTTGTCGGCTAGGGGGCAGGGAGAGAAGCCCCAGCATTTT.

The chain recombines TRBV2 with TRBJ1-2; D unclear. This CDR3 is 12 amino acids long. The V end was cut by 7 bases, the J end by 2 bases, with 8 bases between. CDR1 is SNHLY and CDR2 is FYNNEI in the germline V gene. The CDR3 sequence is CASKEGNYGYTF. The CDR3 nucleotides are TGTGCCAGCAAGGAGGGAAACTATGGCTACACCTTC.

The J gene is TRBJ1-1, the V gene TRBV27; 9 positions agree with TRBD1. The CDR3 runs to 15 residues. Looked up from germline, CDR1 is MNHEY and CDR2 is SMNVEV (reference sequence). V lost 5 bases to trimming and J lost 1 base; unmatched junction nucleotides: 5. The CDR3 DNA sequence: TGTGCCAGCAGTCCCAACAGGGGGCAGAACACTGAAGCTTTCTTT. Translating gives CASSPNRGQNTEAFF.